A selection of T cell receptor beta chains follows, all from one sample in a study of blood T cell repertoires in COVID-19. TCRdb's table, derived via immunoSEQ multiplex PCR, lists solely in-frame clones and lacks some. The sample carries under 200,000 clones, around four fifths recorded once. The sequencing input was peripheral blood. The receptors here all came from a woman in her fifties or sixties with acute or convalescent COVID-19. Both conserved end residues are trimmed from each CDR3. Fields, in order: V gene, J gene, CDR3 protein.

TRBV7-2	TRBJ2-1	ASSSTLQGNEQF
TRBV10-2	TRBJ1-1	ASMDRVGPEAF
TRBV27	TRBJ2-1	ASKRPNAGQGGNEQF
TRBV9	TRBJ2-7	ASSPTGLHSYEQY
TRBV5-1	TRBJ2-5	ASSRRGGRDVGETQY
TRBV10-2	TRBJ1-5	ASSADREYQPQH
TRBV3-1/TRBV3-2	TRBJ1-3	ASPANLGAGNTIY
TRBV5-6	TRBJ1-3	ASSLPTGLSGNTIY
TRBV21-1	TRBJ2-5	ASIPTRGVYQETQY
TRBV18	TRBJ1-5	ASSPPGTGSNQPQH
TRBV19	TRBJ1-5	ASSIGGGSNQPQH
TRBV7-8	TRBJ1-5	ASSAQANQPQH
TRBV7-9	TRBJ2-1	ASSPGASSGGVYNEQF
TRBV7-3	TRBJ2-3	ASSLGTSGITDTQY
TRBV5-1	TRBJ2-2	ASSEDRLNTGELF
TRBV18	TRBJ1-4	ASSPPGLSEKLF